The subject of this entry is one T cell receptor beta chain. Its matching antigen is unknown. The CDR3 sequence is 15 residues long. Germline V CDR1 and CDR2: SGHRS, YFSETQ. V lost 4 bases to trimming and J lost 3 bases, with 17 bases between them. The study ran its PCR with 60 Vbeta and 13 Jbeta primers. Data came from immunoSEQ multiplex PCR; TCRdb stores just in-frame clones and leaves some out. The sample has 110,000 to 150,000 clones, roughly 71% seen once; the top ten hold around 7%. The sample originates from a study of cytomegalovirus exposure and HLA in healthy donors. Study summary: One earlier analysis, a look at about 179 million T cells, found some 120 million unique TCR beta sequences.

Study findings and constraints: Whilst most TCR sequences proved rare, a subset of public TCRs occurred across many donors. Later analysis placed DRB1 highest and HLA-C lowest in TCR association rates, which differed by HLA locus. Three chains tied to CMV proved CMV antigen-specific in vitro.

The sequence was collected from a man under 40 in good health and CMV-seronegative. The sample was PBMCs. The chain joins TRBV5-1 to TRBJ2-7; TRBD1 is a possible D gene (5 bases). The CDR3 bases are TGCGCCAGCAGCCCAGACTCCTGGACATTCTACGAGCAGTACTTC. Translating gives CASSPDSWTFYEQYF. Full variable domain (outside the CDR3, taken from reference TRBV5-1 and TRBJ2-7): KAGVTQTPRYLIKTRGQQVTLSCSPISGHRSVSWYQQTPGQGLQFLFEYFSETQRNKGNFPGRFSGRQFSNSRSEMNVSTLELGDSALYLCASSPDSWTFYEQYFGPGTRLTVT.